This T cell receptor beta chain was sequenced for a study of spatial heterogeneity in lung cancer. Study outcomes and limitations: The number of expanded tumor alpha and beta chains correlated with mutation number.

This clonotype was found many times. Its cognate antigen is unknown. This beta chain lies outside the target of a library built for alpha chains; its clone size means little. TCRdb reprocessed the 5' RACE reads via MiXCR and lists one record per CDR3 protein. The sample carries 9,900 or so distinct CDR3 sequences, around 12% recorded once. Time point here: sample taken at primary tumor resection. There were some 76 donors, all of them untreated patients with early-stage non-small cell lung cancer. The TCR comes from a male donor with early-stage non-small cell lung cancer. The specimen was lung tumor tissue, collected at surgery.

CDR3 nucleotides: TGCGCCAGCAGCGGGGGACTAGGGCAGGAGCAGTTCTTC. Residues: CASSGGLGQEQFF. The chain is built from TRBV5-1 and TRBJ2-1; 8 bases align to TRBD2. Trimming cost V 4 bases and J 10 bases; bases outside gene matches: 7. The CDR3 covers 13 residues. Looked up from germline, CDR1 is SGHRS and CDR2 is YFSETQ.